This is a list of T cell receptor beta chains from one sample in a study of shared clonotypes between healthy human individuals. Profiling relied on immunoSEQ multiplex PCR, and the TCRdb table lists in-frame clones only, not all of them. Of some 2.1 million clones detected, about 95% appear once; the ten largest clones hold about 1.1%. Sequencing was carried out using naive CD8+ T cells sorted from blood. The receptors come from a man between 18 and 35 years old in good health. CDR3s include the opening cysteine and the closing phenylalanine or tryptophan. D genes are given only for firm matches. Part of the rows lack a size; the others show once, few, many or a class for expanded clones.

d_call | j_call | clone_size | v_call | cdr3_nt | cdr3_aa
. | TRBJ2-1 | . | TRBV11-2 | TGTGCCAGCAGCTCCGAAGGTCCAGGGTTGGGCTCCTACAATGAGCAGTTCTTC | CASSSEGPGLGSYNEQFF
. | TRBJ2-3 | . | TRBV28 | TGTGCCAGCAGTTGGTCAGTCCTCGGCACAGATACGCAGTATTTT | CASSWSVLGTDTQYF
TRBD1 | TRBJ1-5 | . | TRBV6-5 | TGTGCCAGCAGTGGGACAGCTAATCAGCCCCAGCATTTT | CASSGTANQPQHF
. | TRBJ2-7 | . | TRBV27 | TGTGCCAGCAGTTTTGGGCAGCCCTACGAGCAGTACTTC | CASSFGQPYEQYF
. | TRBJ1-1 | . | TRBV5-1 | TGCGCCAGCAGCTTGGTTTCAGGTGAAGGCACTGAAGCTTTCTTT | CASSLVSGEGTEAFF
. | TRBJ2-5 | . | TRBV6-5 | TGTGCCAGCAGCCACCGGGACCAGGGAGAGACCCAGTACTTC | CASSHRDQGETQYF
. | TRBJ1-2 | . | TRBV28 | TGTGCCAGCACCCTAGCTGGGCTCAGTCACTATGGCTACACCTTC | CASTLAGLSHYGYTF
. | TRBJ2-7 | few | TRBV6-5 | TGTGCCAGCAGTTACAGTCGGGTCAGCTCCTACGAGCAGTACTTC | CASSYSRVSSYEQYF
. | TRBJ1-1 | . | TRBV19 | TGTGCCAGTCAACGCGGTTACACTGAAGCTTTCTTT | CASQRGYTEAFF
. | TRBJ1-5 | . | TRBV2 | TGTGCCAGCAGGGAACAGCGCGACCATAGCAATCAGCCCCAGCATTTT | CASREQRDHSNQPQHF
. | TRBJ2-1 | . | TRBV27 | TGTGCCAGCAGTTTATTGTTCGAGACAGCCTCCTACAATGAGCAGTTCTTC | CASSLLFETASYNEQFF
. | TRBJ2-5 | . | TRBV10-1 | TGCGCCAGCAGTGAGACAGGGTTCGAGACCCAGTACTTC | CASSETGFETQYF
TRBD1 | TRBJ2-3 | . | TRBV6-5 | TGTGCCAGCAGCTGGGGACAGACCACAGATACGCAGTATTTT | CASSWGQTTDTQYF
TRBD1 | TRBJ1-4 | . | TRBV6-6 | TGTGCCAGCAGTGTAACAGGGGGCGCTCAGGAAAAACTGTTTTTT | CASSVTGGAQEKLFF
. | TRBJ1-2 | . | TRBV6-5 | TGTGCCAGCAGTACCGGGTATGGCTACACCTTC | CASSTGYGYTF
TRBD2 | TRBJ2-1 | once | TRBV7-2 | TGTGCCAGCAGCTTACTAATAGCGGGAGGGCCCTACAATGAGCAGTTCTTC | CASSLLIAGGPYNEQFF
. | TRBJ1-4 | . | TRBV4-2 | TGTGCCAGCAGCCAAGATCCTCTACCCAATGAAAAACTGTTTTTT | CASSQDPLPNEKLFF
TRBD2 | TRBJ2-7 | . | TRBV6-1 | TGTGCCAGCACCCTTGGGGGGGAGACCTACGAGCAGTACTTC | CASTLGGETYEQYF
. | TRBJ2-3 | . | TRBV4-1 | TGCGCCAGCAGCCAAGAAAAAGGACTCTATGTTTCCACAGATACGCAGTATTTT | CASSQEKGLYVSTDTQYF
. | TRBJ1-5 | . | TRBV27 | TGTGCCAGCAGTCCGGGGCCACGTTCCAATCAGCCCCAGCATTTT | CASSPGPRSNQPQHF
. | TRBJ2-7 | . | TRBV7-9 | TGTGCCAGCAGCTGGGACACGTACGAGCAGTACTTC | CASSWDTYEQYF
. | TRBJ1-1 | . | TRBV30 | TGTGCCTGGAGTATACCTCTGGGTGTTATCACTGAAGCTTTCTTT | CAWSIPLGVITEAFF
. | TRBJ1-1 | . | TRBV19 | TGTGCCAGTAGACCTTGGGAGGGGAACACTGAAGCTTTCTTT | CASRPWEGNTEAFF
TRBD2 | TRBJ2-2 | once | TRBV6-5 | TGTGCCAGCAGACTCCTAGCGGGGGTCCCCGGGGAGCTGTTTTTT | CASRLLAGVPGELFF
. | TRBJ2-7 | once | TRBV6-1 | TGTGCCAGCTGCGACTCCTCCTACGAGCAGTACTTC | CASCDSSYEQYF
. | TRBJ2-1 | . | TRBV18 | TGTGCCAGCTCACCCCGGGGTGAAGGGAATGAGCAGTTCTTC | CASSPRGEGNEQFF
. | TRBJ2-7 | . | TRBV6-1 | TGTGCCAGCAGTGAGGGAGAATCCAGGACGGGGTACGAGCAGTACTTC | CASSEGESRTGYEQYF
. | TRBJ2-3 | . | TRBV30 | TGTGCCTGGGGGGGGGCAGAGCCTAGCACAGATACGCAGTATTTT | CAWGGAEPSTDTQYF
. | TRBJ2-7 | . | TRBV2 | TGTGCCAGCAGGCTCGCAGGGAGCGAGCAGTACTTC | CASRLAGSEQYF
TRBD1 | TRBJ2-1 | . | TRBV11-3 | TGTGCCAGCAGCCGGACAGGGAGCTCCTACAATGAGCAGTTCTTC | CASSRTGSSYNEQFF
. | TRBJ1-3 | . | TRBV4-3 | TGCGCCAGCAGCCAGGGGGCACTGACCGCTGGAAACACCATATATTTT | CASSQGALTAGNTIYF
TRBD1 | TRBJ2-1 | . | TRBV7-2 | TGTGCCAGCAGCCAGGGGGCGAGCTCCTACAATGAGCAGTTCTTC | CASSQGASSYNEQFF
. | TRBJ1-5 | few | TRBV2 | TGTGCCAGCAGTGAAGGGGGCTCCTTGGAGCCCCAGCATTTT | CASSEGGSLEPQHF
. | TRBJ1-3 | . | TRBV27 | TGTGCCAGCAGTTTGATCGGGGGTTCCGGAAACACCATATATTTT | CASSLIGGSGNTIYF